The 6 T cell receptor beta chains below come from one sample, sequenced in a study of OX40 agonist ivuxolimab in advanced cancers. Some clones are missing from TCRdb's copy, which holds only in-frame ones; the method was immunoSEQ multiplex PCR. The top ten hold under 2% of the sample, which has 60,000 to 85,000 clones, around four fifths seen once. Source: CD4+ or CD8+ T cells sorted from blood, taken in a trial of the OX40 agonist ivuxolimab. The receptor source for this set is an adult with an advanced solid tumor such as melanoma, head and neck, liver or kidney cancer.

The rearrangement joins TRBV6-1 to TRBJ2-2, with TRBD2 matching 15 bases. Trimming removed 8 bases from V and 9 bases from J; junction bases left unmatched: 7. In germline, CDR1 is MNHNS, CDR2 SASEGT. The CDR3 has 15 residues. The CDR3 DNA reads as TGTGCCAGCTACGGGGGGACTAGCGGGAGGTGGGAGCTGTTTTTT. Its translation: CASYGGTSGRWELFF.

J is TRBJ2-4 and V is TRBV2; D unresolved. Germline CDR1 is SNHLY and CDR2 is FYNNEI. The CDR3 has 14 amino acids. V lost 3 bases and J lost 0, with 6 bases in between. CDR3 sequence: CASSERQAKNIQYF. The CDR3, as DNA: TGTGCCAGCAGTGAGCGGCAAGCCAAAAACATTCAGTACTTC. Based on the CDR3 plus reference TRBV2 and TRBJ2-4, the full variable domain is EPEVTQTPSHQVTQMGQEVILRCVPISNHLYFYWYRQILGQKVEFLVSFYNNEISEKSEIFDDQFSVERPDGSNFTLKIRSTKLEDSAMYFCASSERQAKNIQYFGAGTRLSVL.

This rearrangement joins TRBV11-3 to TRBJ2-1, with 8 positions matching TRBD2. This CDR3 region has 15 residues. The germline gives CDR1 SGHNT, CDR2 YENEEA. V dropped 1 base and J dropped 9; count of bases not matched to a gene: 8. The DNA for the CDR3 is TGTGCCAGCAGCTTAGCCGGGACTAGGGGGGGTGAGCAGTTCTTC. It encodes CASSLAGTRGGEQFF. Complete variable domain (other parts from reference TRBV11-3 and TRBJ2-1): EAGVVQSPRYKIIEKKQPVAFWCNPISGHNTLYWYLQNLGQGPELLIRYENEEAVDDSQLPKDRFSAERLKGVDSTLKIQPAELGDSAVYLCASSLAGTRGGEQFFGPGTRLTVL.

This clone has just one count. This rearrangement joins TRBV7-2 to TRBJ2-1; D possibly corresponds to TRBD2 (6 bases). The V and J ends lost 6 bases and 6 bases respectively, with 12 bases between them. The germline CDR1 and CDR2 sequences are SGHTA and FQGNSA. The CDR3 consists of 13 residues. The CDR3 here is CASRYGGPNEQFF. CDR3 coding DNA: TGTGCCAGCAGGTATGGAGGGCCCAATGAGCAGTTCTTC.

The CDR3 sequence: CASSLPPGGSSNQPQHF. The CDR3 DNA reads as TGTGCCAGCAGTTTACCCCCGGGGGGTTCGAGCAATCAGCCCCAGCATTTT. This rearrangement joins TRBV28 to TRBJ1-5, with D possibly being TRBD1 (5 bases). Trimming cost V 2 bases and J 1 base, with 15 bases left between them. The germline V gene has CDR1 MDHEN and CDR2 SYDVKM. The CDR3 runs 17 residues.

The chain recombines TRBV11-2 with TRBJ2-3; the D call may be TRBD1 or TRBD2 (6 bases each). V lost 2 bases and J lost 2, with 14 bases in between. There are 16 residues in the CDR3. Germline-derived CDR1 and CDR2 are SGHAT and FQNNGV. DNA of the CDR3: TGTGCCAGCAGCTTAAGAGGGGGGACTTACACAGATACGCAGTATTTT. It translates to CASSLRGGTYTDTQYF.